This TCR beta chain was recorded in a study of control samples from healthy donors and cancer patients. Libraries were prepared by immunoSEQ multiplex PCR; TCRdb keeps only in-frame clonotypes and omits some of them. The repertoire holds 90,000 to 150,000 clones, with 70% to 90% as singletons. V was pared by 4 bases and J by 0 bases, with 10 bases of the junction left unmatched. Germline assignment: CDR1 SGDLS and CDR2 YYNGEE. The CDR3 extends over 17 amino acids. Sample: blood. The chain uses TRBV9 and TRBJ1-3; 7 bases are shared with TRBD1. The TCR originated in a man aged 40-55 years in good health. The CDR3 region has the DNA TGTGCCAGCAGCCCAGGGGGGAGGGTGCTCTCTGGAAACACCATATATTTT. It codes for CASSPGGRVLSGNTIYF.